This T cell receptor beta chain was documented in a study of cytomegalovirus exposure and HLA in healthy donors. Study findings and constraints: A previous analysis found most TCR beta V segments productive roughly 87% or roughly 30% of the time. Rare TCR sequences dominated, though some public TCRs recurred in many donors. HLA restriction was apparent for most CMV-associated TCR beta chains in a later analysis.

This PCR relied on a set of 60 Vbeta primers and 13 Jbeta primers. Assay used: immunoSEQ multiplex PCR; TCRdb lists only in-frame clones, some missing. The sample shows about 270,000 clones, around 86% of them seen only once. The CDR3 has 15 residues. Germline V gene sequence: CDR1 MDHEN, CDR2 SYDVKM. V dropped 3 bases and J dropped 4 bases, with 13 bases sitting between them. In the case of this clone: Its antigen is undetermined.

This receptor was obtained from a man aged 35 to 55 in good health and CMV-seropositive. Sequencing input: PBMCs. The chain uses TRBV28 and TRBJ1-5; D might be TRBD1 (5 bases). The CDR3 DNA follows: TGTGCCAGCAGTTTTGGGGGGGGAGGGAATCAGCCCCAGCATTTT. Protein sequence: CASSFGGGGNQPQHF.